These 20 T cell receptor beta chains were sequenced from one sample in a study of read filtering for tumor transcriptome and immune sequencing. The library was built from approximately 400 ng RNA with molecular barcoded adaptors for alpha/delta and beta/gamma chains. TCRdb itself ran the reads through MiXCR, one entry per CDR3 protein. The profile shows 62,000 or so distinct CDR3 sequences, 20% of them singletons. The source material was a population of CD138-negative cells sorted from bone marrow. The receptors stem from a donor at least 40 years old with multiple myeloma.

A few counts support this clonotype. The CDR3, as DNA: TGTGCCAGCAGCCGAGGGGACAAATACAATGAGCAGTTCTTC. Protein sequence: CASSRGDKYNEQFF. J is TRBJ2-1 and V is TRBV7-9, with D maybe TRBD1 (6 bases). With 5 bases removed from V and 4 bases from J, the gap between germline ends came to 12 bases. Germline assignment: CDR1 SEHNR and CDR2 FQNEAQ (reference sequence). This CDR3 has 14 amino acids.

This clonotype was seen a handful of times. It differs at one base from a far larger clone, so likely a read error. J is TRBJ2-1 and V is TRBV7-3; D tentatively fits TRBD1 or TRBD2 (5 bases each). The V gene lost 1 base and the J gene lost 8 bases, with 12 bases spanning the gap. CDR1 is SGHTA, CDR2 FQGTGA, per germline. The CDR3 sequence is 14 residues long. The CDR3 spells CASSLRGSTDEQFF. CDR3 bases: TGTGCCAGCAGCTTAAGGGGGAGCACCGATGAGCAGTTCTTC.

This clonotype was counted many times. The chain carries TRBV28 and TRBJ1-4; no definite D call. This CDR3 region has 15 residues. CDR1 and CDR2 from the germline V gene are MDHEN and SYDVKM. The V and J ends lost 3 bases and 7 bases respectively, with 15 bases between them. The CDR3: CASSFRRIQSEKLFF. CDR3 bases: TGTGCCAGCAGTTTCCGGAGAATACAAAGTGAAAAACTGTTTTTT. The variable domain in full, with the rest retrieved from reference TRBV28 and TRBJ1-4, is DVKVTQSSRYLVKRTGEKVFLECVQDMDHENMFWYRQDPGLGLRLIYFSYDVKMKEKGDIPEGYSVSREKKERFSLILESASTNQTSMYLCASSFRRIQSEKLFFGSGTQLSVL.

Ten or more counts support this clonotype. The rearrangement links TRBV29-1 to TRBJ2-1, with unresolved D. Germline V gene data show CDR1 as SQVTM and CDR2 as ANQGSEA. CDR3 size: 12 residues. Trimming shortened V by 7 bases and J by 8 bases, and 15 bases separated the two germline ends. CDR3 nucleotides: TGCAGCGCCGCGCCTGCGCGTCATGAGCAGTTCTTC. Amino acid sequence: CSAAPARHEQFF.

As concerns this clonotype: This sequence may be a read error, since a much larger clone differs from it by one base. This chain uses TRBV28 with TRBJ1-4, with 8 bases that match TRBD1. This CDR3 is built from 15 residues. Germline loops: CDR1 MDHEN, CDR2 SYDVKM. The DNA for the CDR3 is TGTGCCAGCCAAGGACAGGGCTTGGCTAATGAAGAACTGTTTTTT. This encodes CASQGQGLANEELFF.

There are many counts of this clonotype. The rearrangement joins TRBV5-4 to TRBJ2-5; possible D gene TRBD1, 6 bases. The CDR3 covers 15 residues. The germline V gene encodes CDR1 SGHNT and CDR2 YYREEE (reference sequence). Trimming took off 3 bases at V and 1 base at J, with 13 bases between the two ends. In nucleotides, the CDR3 is TGTGCCAGCAGCTCCTCCGGCAGGGGCCAAGAGACCCAGTACTTC. It translates to CASSSSGRGQETQYF.

This clonotype occurred many times. This chain uses TRBV2 with TRBJ2-2; possibly TRBD1 or TRBD2 for D (5 bases each). The length of the CDR3 is 16 residues. V gave up 6 bases and J gave up 1 base, with 15 bases separating them. The V gene's germline CDR1 is SNHLY and CDR2 FYNNEI. Here the CDR3 DNA reads TGTGCCAGCAGACCTGACGGGGCGCAGAACACCGGGGAGCTGTTTTTT. It specifies CASRPDGAQNTGELFF. Full variable domain (rest looked up from reference TRBV2 and TRBJ2-2): EPEVTQTPSHQVTQMGQEVILRCVPISNHLYFYWYRQILGQKVEFLVSFYNNEISEKSEIFDDQFSVERPDGSNFTLKIRSTKLEDSAMYFCASRPDGAQNTGELFFGEGSRLTVL.

This clonotype was seen at least ten times. V gene TRBV7-9 combines with J gene TRBJ2-1, with 8 bases matching TRBD2. Germline V CDR1 and CDR2: SEHNR, FQNEAQ (reference sequence). This CDR3 has 15 residues. J was trimmed by 8 bases and V by 0 bases; bases with no gene match: 6. CDR3 region: CASSLAGLDLDEQFF. CDR3 DNA sequence: TGTGCCAGCAGCTTAGCGGGACTAGATCTGGATGAGCAGTTCTTC.

V usage is TRBV5-6 and J usage is TRBJ2-7; D gene uncertain. The ends were cut back, 3 bases at V and 3 bases at J, with 13 bases in the middle. Germline V gene lookup returns CDR1 SGHDT and CDR2 YYEEEE. There are 14 residues in the CDR3. The CDR3 DNA sequence: TGTGCCAGCAGCTGGTCCAGTAGCTACTACGAGCAGTACTTC. This sequence encodes CASSWSSSYYEQYF.

This clonotype was observed at least ten times. The chain is built from TRBV5-5 and TRBJ2-3; D not certain. CDR1 is SGHKS, CDR2 YYEKEE, per germline (reference sequence). The ends were cut back, 6 bases at V and 4 bases at J, with 3 bases in the middle. The CDR3 spans 10 residues. In nucleotides, the CDR3 is TGTGCCAGCACCTCAGATACGCAGTATTTT. Its translation is CASTSDTQYF. Looking up the rest from reference TRBV5-5 and TRBJ2-3 gives the full variable domain: DAGVTQSPTHLIKTRGQQVTLRCSPISGHKSVSWYQQVLGQGPQFIFQYYEKEERGRGNFPDRFSARQFPNYSSELNVNALLLGDSALYLCASTSDTQYFGPGTRLTVL.

This clonotype was seen ten or more times. This CDR3 is CASSQGDSTEAFF. Here the CDR3 DNA reads TGTGCCAGCAGCCAAGGGGATTCGACTGAAGCTTTCTTT. The rearrangement joins TRBV3-1 to TRBJ1-1; D not certain. Germline assignment: CDR1 LGHDT and CDR2 YNNKEL (reference sequence). V lost 1 base and J lost 5, with 8 bases in between. The CDR3 consists of 13 residues.

This clonotype was found many times. The rearrangement joins TRBV10-3 to TRBJ2-5, with 7 positions matching TRBD1. The CDR3 extends over 14 amino acids. From germline, CDR1 is ENHRY and CDR2 SYGVKD. J gave up 4 bases and V 4 bases, and 6 bases lay outside the gene matches. The CDR3 protein is CAISGDRVGETQYF. The DNA for the CDR3 is TGTGCCATCAGTGGTGACAGGGTCGGAGAGACCCAGTACTTC.

This clonotype showed up just a few times. V is TRBV9 and J is TRBJ2-7; D may be TRBD2 (6 bases). The CDR3 is made up of 12 amino acids. Germline V gene lookup returns CDR1 SGDLS and CDR2 YYNGEE. V lost 3 bases to trimming and J lost 6 bases, with 10 bases between them. Here the CDR3 reads CASSGGTSEQYF. CDR3 bases: TGTGCCAGCAGCGGGGGGACTTCCGAGCAGTACTTC.

This clonotype was seen more than once but under ten times. This chain links TRBV27 with TRBJ1-6; D gene uncertain. The ends were cut back, 3 bases at V and 8 bases at J, with 5 bases in the middle. The CDR3 has 12 amino acids. Germline CDR1 reads MNHEY; CDR2 reads SMNVEV (reference sequence). The DNA for the CDR3 is TGTGCCAGCAGTTTCGAGTATTCACCCCTCCACTTT. It yields the protein CASSFEYSPLHF.

This clonotype was observed a handful of times. The chain has TRBV7-3 and TRBJ1-6; the match to TRBD1 covers 7 bases. The CDR3 extends over 15 amino acids. The germline V gene has CDR1 SGHTA and CDR2 FQGTGA. The V and J ends lost 1 base and 7 bases, in that order; junction bases with no gene match: 4. CDR3 nucleotide sequence: TGTGCCAGCAGCTTAATGGGACAGTTCAATTCACCCCTCCACTTT. This sequence encodes CASSLMGQFNSPLHF. The full variable domain, completed using reference TRBV7-3 and TRBJ1-6, is GAGVSQTPSNKVTEKGKYVELRCDPISGHTALYWYRQSLGQGPEFLIYFQGTGAADDSGLPNDRFFAVRPEGSVSTLKIQRTERGDSAVYLCASSLMGQFNSPLHFGNGTRLTVT.

In its sample, this clonotype was seen a few times. The rearrangement links TRBV5-1 to TRBJ1-3; D remains unclear. CDR3 length: 15 residues. From germline, CDR1 is SGHRS and CDR2 YFSETQ. Trimming left V 0 bases short and J 0 bases short, with 7 bases between. The DNA of the CDR3 is TGCGCCAGCAGCTTGGCTGGCACCTCTGGAAACACCATATATTTT. Translation gives CASSLAGTSGNTIYF.

This clonotype was detected many times. The chain links TRBV5-1 to TRBJ2-1; D remains unclear. CDR3 length: 17 residues. Germline V gene lookup returns CDR1 SGHRS and CDR2 YFSETQ. V was clipped by 2 bases and J by 0 bases, with 15 bases between them. CDR3 sequence: CASSLPYKGFSYNEQFF. CDR3 nucleotides: TGCGCCAGCAGCTTACCCTACAAAGGTTTCTCCTACAATGAGCAGTTCTTC. The full variable domain, with the rest looked up from reference TRBV5-1 and TRBJ2-1, is KAGVTQTPRYLIKTRGQQVTLSCSPISGHRSVSWYQQTPGQGLQFLFEYFSETQRNKGNFPGRFSGRQFSNSRSEMNVSTLELGDSALYLCASSLPYKGFSYNEQFFGPGTRLTVL.

Details on this clonotype: Just one base apart from a much larger clone, this may be a read error. The chain carries TRBV7-6 and TRBJ1-2; the D gene is possibly TRBD1 (5 bases). This CDR3 contains 15 residues. V shed 1 base and J shed 6 bases, with 15 bases lying between them. The V gene's germline CDR1 is SGHVS and CDR2 FNYEAQ. CDR3 coding DNA: TGTGCCAGCAGCTTAGAAGAGACAGAGGGCGATGGCTACACCTTC. This gives the protein CASSLEETEGDGYTF.

A few counts support this clonotype. The genes are TRBV6-4 and TRBJ2-1, with TRBD2 as a possible D gene (5 bases). Per germline, CDR1 MRHNA and CDR2 SNTAGT. The V end lost 4 bases, the J end lost 0 bases, and 10 bases lay between the germline ends. The CDR3 is 15 amino acids. The DNA of the CDR3 is TGTGCCAGCAGTGCGGAGGACGCCTCCTACAATGAGCAGTTCTTC. Translated: CASSAEDASYNEQFF.

This clonotype was observed at least ten times. The chain employs TRBV28 and TRBJ1-1; tentative D call: TRBD1 (5 bases). The germline V gene has CDR1 MDHEN and CDR2 SYDVKM. Between the trimmed V and J ends, which lost 2 bases and 6 bases, there was a span of 13 bases. The CDR3 is 14 residues long. The CDR3 nucleotides are TGTGCCAGCAGTTTAAACAGCCGGGGGGCTGAAGCTTTCTTT. It specifies CASSLNSRGAEAFF.